Listed below are T cell receptor beta chains from one sample, sequenced in a study of T cell repertoires in cytomegalovirus infection. Each CDR3 protein gets one entry after TCRdb re-called the reads with MiXCR. The sample carries more than 85,000 distinct CDR3 sequences, approximately 28% recorded once. For these TCRs, the target antigens are not known. The source material was CD8+ T cells from cultured PBMCs, sampled from culture after CMV antigen stimulation. These receptors were obtained from a human donor in good health (CMV status not recorded). Some clones in this sample may be carry-over from other donors' samples. Each CDR3 is given with its conserved first and last residue. Fields, in order: V gene, clone size, D gene, J gene, CDR3 DNA, CDR3 protein. D genes are given only for firm matches. Some rows mark clone size as missing; the rest say once, few, many or name a class of expanded clone.

>TRBV3-1|NA|TRBD2|TRBJ2-1
TGTGCCAGCAGCCACACACTAGCGGGGAGATACAATGAGCAGTTCTTC
CASSHTLAGRYNEQFF
>TRBV7-6|NA|NA|TRBJ1-5
TGTGCCAGCAGCTTAGAAGGGTCTCAGCCCCAGCATTTT
CASSLEGSQPQHF
>TRBV27|NA|NA|TRBJ2-5
TGTGCCATCGGGGAACAGTACCAAGAGATCCAGTACTTC
CAIGEQYQEIQYF
>TRBV7-8|many|TRBD2|TRBJ2-7
TGTGCCAGCAGCTTAGACGGGACTAGTAAGCAGTACTTC
CASSLDGTSKQYF
>TRBV12-3/TRBV12-4|NA|TRBD2|TRBJ2-2
TGTGCCAGCAGTCCCAATAGCGGGGGGGCCCCCGGGGAGCTGTTTTTT
CASSPNSGGAPGELFF
>TRBV2|few|TRBD2|TRBJ2-5
TGTGCCAGCAGATCGGGACTAGCCCCAGAGACCCAGTACTTC
CASRSGLAPETQYF
>TRBV7-9|many|NA|TRBJ2-7
TGTGCCAGCAGCTTAGACTTTGGTAAGGGCGAGCAGTACTTC
CASSLDFGKGEQYF
>TRBV12-3/TRBV12-4|few|TRBD1|TRBJ2-5
TGTGCCAGCAGCCAACAGGGGGCCGAGGAGACCCAGTACTTC
CASSQQGAEETQYF
>TRBV7-6|few|TRBD1|TRBJ1-1
TGTGCCAGCAGCCCGACAGGGGGCTCTACTGAAGCTTTCTTT
CASSPTGGSTEAFF
>TRBV12-3/TRBV12-4|NA|NA|TRBJ2-7
TGTGCCAGCAGTTTGTTGGGCGCAGTGCACCACGAGCAGTACTTC
CASSLLGAVHHEQYF
>TRBV12-3/TRBV12-4|NA|TRBD2|TRBJ2-2
TGTGCCAGCAGTTTAAGTTCTAGCGGGGGGCCAAACACCGGGGAGCTGTTTTTT
CASSLSSSGGPNTGELFF
>TRBV7-8|many|NA|TRBJ1-2
TGTGCCAGCAGCTTAGGTTTATCGGGGGCAGGGGTTGTATATGGCTACACCTTC
CASSLGLSGAGVVYGYTF
>TRBV6-1|few|NA|TRBJ1-5
TGTGCCAGCAGTGAAATCTGGGACCAGCCCCAGCATTTT
CASSEIWDQPQHF
>TRBV4-1|NA|NA|TRBJ2-5
TGCGCCAGCAGCCAAGTCCCAGGGGAGACCCAGTACTTC
CASSQVPGETQYF
>TRBV28|few|NA|TRBJ2-7
TGTGCCAGCTCAGACAGCCTATACGAGCAGTACTTC
CASSDSLYEQYF
>TRBV2|NA|NA|TRBJ2-3
TGTGCCAGCAGCGGGTCAGGATACACAGATACGCAGTATTTT
CASSGSGYTDTQYF
>TRBV5-1|NA|TRBD1|TRBJ1-4
TGCGCCAGCAGAGGGACAGCGTCTGCCGGGGGGCTGTTTTTT
CASRGTASAGGLFF
>TRBV12-3/TRBV12-4|NA|NA|TRBJ1-1
TGTGCCAGCAGTTTCGCTGGGGGTACTGAAGCTTTCTTT
CASSFAGGTEAFF
>TRBV7-8|NA|TRBD2|TRBJ2-3
TGTGCCAGCAGCTTAATAGCGGGGGGCCGAGATACGCAGTATTTT
CASSLIAGGRDTQYF
>TRBV6-5|NA|NA|TRBJ1-1
TGTGCCAGCAGACCAGCCGGGACTGAAGCTTTCTTT
CASRPAGTEAFF
>TRBV20-1|NA|NA|TRBJ1-1
TGCAGTGCTAGTGCAGGAGGCCCTGAAGCTTTCTTT
CSASAGGPEAFF
>TRBV12-3/TRBV12-4|NA|NA|TRBJ1-1
TGTGCCAGCAGTCCCGGCGAGCCCGGGAGCCCTGAAGCTTTCTTT
CASSPGEPGSPEAFF
>TRBV4-1|NA|NA|TRBJ1-5
TGCGCCAGCAGCCAAGAAATAGGCCGAGATCAGCCCCAGCATTTT
CASSQEIGRDQPQHF
>TRBV12-3/TRBV12-4|many|NA|TRBJ1-1
TGTGCCAGCAGTCCTGGGTCCACTGAAGCTTTCTTT
CASSPGSTEAFF
>TRBV19|NA|NA|TRBJ1-5
TGTGCCAGTAGTAGTTCAGGGTATCAGCCCCAGCATTTT
CASSSSGYQPQHF
>TRBV5-6|NA|NA|TRBJ1-5
TGTGCCAGCAGCTTGGGCGGGGGCGACAATCAGCCCCAGCATTTT
CASSLGGGDNQPQHF
>TRBV28|few|NA|TRBJ2-7
TGTGCCAGCAGTTGGACCGGGGTAGAGCAGTACTTC
CASSWTGVEQYF